The source of this T cell receptor (beta chain) is a study of T cell clonality in common variable immunodeficiency. Comment on this clone: The read falls 3 residues short of the CDR3 end, and the missing part is taken from the germline J gene.

The protocol was immunoSEQ multiplex PCR, while the TCRdb copy is restricted to in-frame clones and leaves out a portion. The sample includes 40,000 or so clones, none of them occurring once. Germline V gene sequence: CDR1 KGHSH, CDR2 LQKENI. The CDR3 is 14 residues long. Trimming cost V 5 bases and J 4 bases, with 14 bases left between them. This sequence was found in a person aged 18-70 years in good health. Sequences were obtained from peripheral blood mononuclear cells. J is TRBJ1-1 and V is TRBV18; TRBD1 might be the D (6 bases). This CDR3 is CASSGQGRGTEAFF. The covered CDR3 bases are TGTGCCAGCTCAGGGCAGGGCAGGGGCACTGAA.